Sequencing of this T cell receptor beta chain was carried out in a study of memory CD4+ T cells and cytomegalovirus serostatus. In the authors' workflow: Out-of-frame sequences were removed, leaving 2 million to 2.5 million distinct TCRbeta sequences. Libraries were prepared by immunoSEQ multiplex PCR; TCRdb keeps only in-frame clonotypes and omits some of them. V and J calls and clone size are given by that table; D and trimming were obtained from the DNA. The sample lists around 63,000 clones, about three quarters seen once, with about 4.3% in the top ten. Germline assignment: CDR1 GTSNPN and CDR2 SVGIG (reference sequence). The CDR3 covers 16 residues. V lost 1 base and J 0 bases, leaving 13 bases between the germline ends. The sort gate was single viable CD3+CD4+CD8-CD45RO+ cells for memory CD4+ T cells. Donors' CMV status reflects serum IgG against pp150, pp28, p38, p52. Whole-study findings and limits: About 40% of the roughly 150 known CMV-associated TCRbeta sequences appeared in CD4+ memory.

Worth noting for this clone: The antigen is unknown.

This sequence originates from an adult in good health and CMV-seropositive. The chain is built from TRBV30 and TRBJ1-5, with D perhaps TRBD1 (5 bases). The sequencing sample was made of memory CD4+ T cells from blood. CDR3 protein: CAWSAPGLISNQPQHF. For the CDR3, the DNA is TGTGCCTGGAGTGCTCCGGGACTGATTAGCAATCAGCCCCAGCATTTT.